Listed here are 22 T cell receptor beta chains from one sample, sequenced in a study of blood T cells in healthy people across ages. PCR was performed a second time for roughly 7 to 11 cycles using a sample-barcoded 5' primer and a J-beta primer mix. In TCRdb, the 5' RACE reads were re-called with MiXCR into one record per CDR3 protein. The sample holds some 700,000 distinct CDR3 sequences, about 20% seen once. Sequenced material: blood. These receptors were taken from a man between 65 and 85 years old in good health.

Of note for this clonotype: A much larger clone lies a single base off, so this may be a read error. J is TRBJ1-4 and V is TRBV7-9, with D unclear. Germline V CDR1 and CDR2: SEHNR, FQNEAQ (reference sequence). CDR3 length equals 14 residues. The CDR3 is CAGSSGREVEKLFF. Written as DNA, the CDR3 is TGTGCCGGCAGCTCCGGACGGGAGGTTGAAAAACTGTTTTTT. Using reference TRBV7-9 and TRBJ1-4 for the parts outside the CDR3, the full variable domain is DTGVSQNPRHKITKRGQNVTFRCDPISEHNRLYWYRQTLGQGPEFLTYFQNEAQLEKSRLLSDRFSAERPKGSFSTLEIQRTEQGDSAMYLCAGSSGREVEKLFFGSGTQLSVL.

This clonotype was seen only a few times. The chain joins TRBV12-3 or TRBV12-4 to TRBJ1-2; the D is unclear. Trimming took 3 bases from V and 8 from J, leaving 13 bases between them. This CDR3 is built from 13 residues. Here the CDR3 DNA reads TGTGCCAGCAGTTTCAGACGGGGTAACGGCTACACCTTC. Its translation: CASSFRRGNGYTF.

V and J are TRBV24-1 and TRBJ2-5, with 7 bases lining up with TRBD2. V was pared by 5 bases and J by 5 bases, with 7 bases of the junction left unmatched. The germline CDR1 and CDR2 sequences are KGHDR and SFDVKD. CDR3 length: 14 residues. Written as DNA, the CDR3 is TGTGCCACCAGTGGAAGTAGCGGGTTTGAGACCCAGTACTTC. Its translation: CATSGSSGFETQYF.

This clonotype was observed a handful of times. The CDR3 DNA reads as TGCAGTGCTAGATCCCCCTCGAGTCGCACTCGGTTCTTC. Amino acids: CSARSPSSRTRFF. The V gene is TRBV20-1, the J gene TRBJ2-1; the D is unclear. Germline lookup yields CDR1 DFQATT and CDR2 SNEGSKA (reference sequence). Trimming took 2 bases from V and 15 from J, leaving 20 bases between them. This CDR3 spans 13 amino acids.

The count of this clonotype is one. The CDR3 loop reads CASSTGQKNIQYF. The CDR3 coding sequence is TGTGCCAGCTCAACGGGACAGAAAAACATTCAGTACTTC. The chain carries TRBV18 and TRBJ2-4, with 7 nucleotides matching TRBD1. CDR3 size: 13 residues. The ends lost 5 bases at V and 4 bases at J; junction bases unmatched: 2. The germline V gene encodes CDR1 KGHSH and CDR2 LQKENI.

The V gene is TRBV7-2, the J gene TRBJ1-1; TRBD1 matches 10 bases. From germline, CDR1 is SGHTA and CDR2 FQGNSA. The ends lost 5 bases at V and 5 bases at J; junction bases unmatched: 14. The CDR3 sequence is 17 residues long. The CDR3 sequence is CASSAETGGGHSTEAFF. In DNA, the CDR3 is TGTGCCAGCAGCGCCGAGACAGGGGGCGGTCACAGTACTGAAGCTTTCTTT.

The V gene is TRBV28, the J gene TRBJ2-7; 9 nucleotides match TRBD1. The CDR3 has 15 residues. CDR1 is MDHEN and CDR2 is SYDVKM in the germline V gene. The J segment lost 4 bases and the V segment lost 3 bases, leaving 7 bases of the junction unmatched. CDR3 in amino acids: CASSLGGTGMYEQYF. The CDR3 bases are TGTGCCAGCAGTTTGGGCGGGACAGGGATGTACGAGCAGTACTTC.

The rearrangement uses TRBV20-1 and TRBJ2-3, with D hard to call. The V gene lost 3 bases and the J gene lost 0 bases, with 4 bases spanning the gap. Germline values: CDR1 DFQATT, CDR2 SNEGSKA (reference sequence). The CDR3 spans 12 residues. CDR3 amino acids: CSASYSTDTQYF. Written as DNA, the CDR3 is TGCAGTGCTAGTTATAGCACAGATACGCAGTATTTT.

The gene calls are TRBV28 and TRBJ2-1; D is uncertain. V gave up 6 bases and J gave up 6 bases, with 15 bases separating them. Per the germline V gene, CDR1 is MDHEN and CDR2 is SYDVKM. The CDR3 is 14 amino acids. For the CDR3, the DNA is TGTGCCAGCAGCTGGTTTGGCCCGGGCAATGAGCAGTTCTTC. It codes for CASSWFGPGNEQFF.

Only a few counts were recorded for this clonotype. The V gene is TRBV10-3, the J gene TRBJ2-6; 10 nucleotides align to TRBD1. CDR1 is ENHRY, CDR2 SYGVKD, per germline. The CDR3 contains 18 residues. V dropped 2 bases and J dropped 2; count of bases not matched to a gene: 6. As DNA, the CDR3 is TGTGCCATCAGTGAGAGGGACAGGGGTTTTCCTGGGGCCAACGTCCTGACTTTC. The encoded protein is CAISERDRGFPGANVLTF.

A few counts support this clonotype. The CDR3 DNA follows: TGTGCCAGCAGTTTACCGGGACAGGGGGCGCAGGAGCAGTACTTC. Translating it yields CASSLPGQGAQEQYF. V gene TRBV28 combines with J gene TRBJ2-7; 12 positions agree with TRBD1. The CDR3 runs 15 residues. The germline V gene encodes CDR1 MDHEN and CDR2 SYDVKM. With V trimmed by 2 bases and J by 7 bases, 6 bases remained unmatched.

The chain has TRBV20-1 and TRBJ2-4, with D unclear. Germline V gene data show CDR1 as DFQATT and CDR2 as SNEGSKA (reference sequence). The V and J ends lost 0 bases and 2 bases respectively, with 17 bases between them. This CDR3 region has 17 residues. For the CDR3, the DNA is TGCAGTGCTAGAGACTTGAAGGGAATACGATCCAAAAACATTCAGTACTTC. Its translation: CSARDLKGIRSKNIQYF.

This clonotype was recorded a few times. V gene TRBV20-1 combines with J gene TRBJ2-3, with 7 bases matching TRBD2. V trimming: 6 bases; J trimming: 1 base; junction bases outside the gene matches: 10. This CDR3 comprises 15 residues. Germline V gene data show CDR1 as DFQATT and CDR2 as SNEGSKA (reference sequence). The CDR3, as DNA: TGCAGTGCCCCGGCGACTAGCCCTCGCACAGATACGCAGTATTTT. It codes for CSAPATSPRTDTQYF.

Only a few counts were recorded for this clonotype. CDR3 sequence: CASTGTTTDTQYF. The CDR3 DNA is TGTGCCAGCACCGGGACTACCACAGATACGCAGTATTTT. The chain uses TRBV7-2 and TRBJ2-3, with 7 bases aligning to TRBD2. Unmatched junction bases numbered 3, after V lost 7 bases and J lost 2 bases. The CDR3 is 13 residues long. From germline, CDR1 is SGHTA and CDR2 FQGNSA.

This chain links TRBV2 with TRBJ2-3; no reliable D call. The CDR3 runs to 15 residues. The germline V and J ends were trimmed by 4 bases and 2 bases, with 13 bases remaining between them. CDR1 and CDR2 (germline): SNHLY, FYNNEI. CDR3 sequence (DNA): TGTGCCAGCAGTGTTAACCGCAAATCCACAGATACGCAGTATTTT. Translation: CASSVNRKSTDTQYF.

This clonotype was picked up many times. The J gene is TRBJ1-4, the V gene TRBV5-1, with D tentatively TRBD1 (6 bases). V dropped 0 bases and J dropped 0 bases, with 12 bases sitting between them. The germline V gene encodes CDR1 SGHRS and CDR2 YFSETQ. The CDR3 has 17 residues. CDR3 residues: CASSLEAQGSTNEKLFF. For the CDR3, the DNA is TGCGCCAGCAGCTTGGAGGCGCAGGGGTCAACTAATGAAAAACTGTTTTTT.

The chain links TRBV21-1 to TRBJ2-7; TRBD1 was called by the table and not checked on the DNA. TRBV21-1 is given as a pseudogene. The CDR3 is made up of 16 amino acids. The CDR3 DNA reads TGTGCCAGCAGCAAAAGTCGACAGCCACAATCCTACGAGCAGTACGTC. Translation: CASSKSRQPQSYEQYV.

This clonotype was seen ten or more times. The chain carries TRBV4-1 and TRBJ1-5; D is perhaps TRBD1 (5 bases). V lost 0 bases and J lost 6, with 12 bases in between. The CDR3 loop spans 15 amino acids. Germline CDR1 MGHRA, CDR2 YSYEKL. CDR3 sequence: CASSQDWGRGQPQHF. The CDR3 coding sequence is TGCGCCAGCAGCCAAGATTGGGGCAGAGGTCAGCCCCAGCATTTT.

This clonotype turned up a few times. The CDR3: CASSPTGGSNQPQHF. The CDR3 nucleotides are TGTGCCAGCAGTCCGACAGGGGGGAGCAATCAGCCCCAGCATTTT. The chain uses TRBV12-3 or TRBV12-4 and TRBJ1-5, with 9 positions matching TRBD1. The CDR3 loop spans 15 amino acids. The V and J ends lost 5 bases and 1 base, in that order; junction bases with no gene match: 3.

This clonotype has only a few counts. V and J are TRBV7-9 and TRBJ2-3; 7 bases fit TRBD2. Per germline, CDR1 SEHNR and CDR2 FQNEAQ (reference sequence). This CDR3 is built from 14 residues. V trimming: 5 bases; J trimming: 2 bases; junction bases outside the gene matches: 4. This chain's CDR3 is CASSPSGTTDTQYF. The CDR3 region has the DNA TGTGCCAGCAGCCCGAGCGGGACCACAGATACGCAGTATTTT.

This clonotype came up many times. The chain joins TRBV29-1 to TRBJ2-1; D is perhaps TRBD1 (6 bases). CDR1 is SQVTM, CDR2 ANQGSEA, per germline. V gave up 0 bases and J gave up 4 bases, with 13 bases separating them. CDR3 length: 15 residues. The CDR3 DNA follows: TGCAGCGTTGAAGATCAGGGGCGGACATACAATGAGCAGTTCTTC. It encodes CSVEDQGRTYNEQFF.

This clonotype has more than one count but fewer than ten. The genes are TRBV27 and TRBJ2-3; 7 bases fit TRBD2. Trimming removed 4 bases from V and 0 bases from J; junction bases left unmatched: 4. The CDR3 runs to 15 residues. Germline values: CDR1 MNHEY, CDR2 SMNVEV (reference sequence). CDR3 in DNA: TGTGCCAGCAGTTGGCTAGCGGCTAGCACAGATACGCAGTATTTT. Its protein is CASSWLAASTDTQYF.